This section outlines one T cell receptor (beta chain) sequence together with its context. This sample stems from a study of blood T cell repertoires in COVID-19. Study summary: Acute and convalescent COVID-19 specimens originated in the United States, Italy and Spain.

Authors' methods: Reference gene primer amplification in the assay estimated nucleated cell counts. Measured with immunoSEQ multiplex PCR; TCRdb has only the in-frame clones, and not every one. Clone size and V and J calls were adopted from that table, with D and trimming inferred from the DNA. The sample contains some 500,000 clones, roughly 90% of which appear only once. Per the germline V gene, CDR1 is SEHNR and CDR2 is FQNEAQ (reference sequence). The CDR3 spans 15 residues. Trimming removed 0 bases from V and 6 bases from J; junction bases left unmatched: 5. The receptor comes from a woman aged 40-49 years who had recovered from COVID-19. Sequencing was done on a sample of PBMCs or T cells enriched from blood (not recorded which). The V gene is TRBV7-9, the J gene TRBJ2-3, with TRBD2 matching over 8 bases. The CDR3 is CASSLAAGEWDTQYF. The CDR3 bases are TGTGCCAGCAGCTTAGCAGCGGGAGAGTGGGATACGCAGTATTTT.